The clone carrying this T cell receptor beta chain showed up many times. The data were taken from a study of metastatic and nonmetastatic thyroid tumors. As handled by the study authors: Differences in CDR3 between clinicopathological groups were drawn on to build a classifier intended to discriminate distant-metastatic papillary thyroid cancer patients. Using MiXCR, TCRdb re-called clones from the PCR reads. Clone size and V and J calls follow TCRdb, not the original study. Found here are roughly 53,000 clones, roughly 20% of them singletons; the top ten hold 4%. Nobody among the patients had been given any treatment before thyroid surgery. Germline V gene data show CDR1 as DFQATT and CDR2 as SNEGSKA (reference sequence). Trimming shortened V by 6 bases and J by 0 bases, and 14 bases separated the two germline ends. The CDR3 length is 14 residues.

The TCR sequence derives from a female donor with papillary thyroid cancer or a benign thyroid nodule (not recorded which). Some clones in this sample may be carry-over from other donors' samples. The sequencing input was blood. This chain connects TRBV20-1 to TRBJ2-5, with D perhaps matching TRBD1 (6 bases). The DNA of the CDR3 is TGCAGTGCCGCCCGCCGGGACAACCAAGAGACCCAGTACTTC. It yields the protein CSAARRDNQETQYF.